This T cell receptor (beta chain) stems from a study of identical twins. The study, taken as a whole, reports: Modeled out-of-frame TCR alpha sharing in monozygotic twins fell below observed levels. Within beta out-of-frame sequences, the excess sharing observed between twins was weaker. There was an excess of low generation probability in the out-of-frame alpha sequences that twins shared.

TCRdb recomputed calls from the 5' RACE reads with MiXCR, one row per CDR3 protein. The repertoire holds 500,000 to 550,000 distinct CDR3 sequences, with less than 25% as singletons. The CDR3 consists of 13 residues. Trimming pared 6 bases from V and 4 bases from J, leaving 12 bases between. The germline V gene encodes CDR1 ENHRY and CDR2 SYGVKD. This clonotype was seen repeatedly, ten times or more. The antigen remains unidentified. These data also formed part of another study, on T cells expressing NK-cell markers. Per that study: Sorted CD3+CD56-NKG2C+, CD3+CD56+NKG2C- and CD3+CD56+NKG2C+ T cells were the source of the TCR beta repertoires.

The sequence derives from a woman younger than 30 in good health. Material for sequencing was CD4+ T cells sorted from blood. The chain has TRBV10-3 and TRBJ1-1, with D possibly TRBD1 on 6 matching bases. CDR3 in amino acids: CAISGGGGTEAFF. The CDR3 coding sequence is TGTGCCATCAGCGGGGGGGGCGGCACTGAAGCTTTCTTT.